Described below is a single T cell receptor beta chain sequence and its context. Its antigen is not known. This specimen belongs to a study of T-cell memory formation after mild COVID-19. Overall study: Largely, the TCR clusters proved donor specific.

TCRalpha and TCRbeta libraries used 5'RACE with constant-segment primers and UMIs. TCRdb re-analysed the 5' RACE reads in MiXCR, keeping a single row per CDR3 protein. This sample has around 250,000 distinct CDR3 sequences; over 15% occur once, and the top ten carry 2% to 2.5%. Study-wide findings and caveats: Clones that contracted clustered mainly in CM and EM if CD4+ and in EMRA if CD8+. Day 15 to 85 contracting clones showed balanced CD4/CD8; day 15 to 37 expanders favored CD4+.

The CDR3 extends over 19 amino acids. Trimming shortened V by 5 bases and J by 2 bases, and 25 bases separated the two germline ends. Germline V gene data show CDR1 as SGHTA and CDR2 as FQGNSA. The TCR comes from an adult woman who had mild COVID-19 (a few samples of this study predate the infection). Cell type and time point are not known. Sequenced sample: PBMCs or a T cell subset sorted from them (not recorded which). This chain uses TRBV7-2 with TRBJ1-5; D might be TRBD1 (6 bases). This chain's CDR3 is CASSRSGVGGPTGNQPQHF. The CDR3 coding sequence is TGTGCCAGCAGCCGATCGGGTGTAGGGGGGCCTACGGGCAATCAGCCCCAGCATTTT.